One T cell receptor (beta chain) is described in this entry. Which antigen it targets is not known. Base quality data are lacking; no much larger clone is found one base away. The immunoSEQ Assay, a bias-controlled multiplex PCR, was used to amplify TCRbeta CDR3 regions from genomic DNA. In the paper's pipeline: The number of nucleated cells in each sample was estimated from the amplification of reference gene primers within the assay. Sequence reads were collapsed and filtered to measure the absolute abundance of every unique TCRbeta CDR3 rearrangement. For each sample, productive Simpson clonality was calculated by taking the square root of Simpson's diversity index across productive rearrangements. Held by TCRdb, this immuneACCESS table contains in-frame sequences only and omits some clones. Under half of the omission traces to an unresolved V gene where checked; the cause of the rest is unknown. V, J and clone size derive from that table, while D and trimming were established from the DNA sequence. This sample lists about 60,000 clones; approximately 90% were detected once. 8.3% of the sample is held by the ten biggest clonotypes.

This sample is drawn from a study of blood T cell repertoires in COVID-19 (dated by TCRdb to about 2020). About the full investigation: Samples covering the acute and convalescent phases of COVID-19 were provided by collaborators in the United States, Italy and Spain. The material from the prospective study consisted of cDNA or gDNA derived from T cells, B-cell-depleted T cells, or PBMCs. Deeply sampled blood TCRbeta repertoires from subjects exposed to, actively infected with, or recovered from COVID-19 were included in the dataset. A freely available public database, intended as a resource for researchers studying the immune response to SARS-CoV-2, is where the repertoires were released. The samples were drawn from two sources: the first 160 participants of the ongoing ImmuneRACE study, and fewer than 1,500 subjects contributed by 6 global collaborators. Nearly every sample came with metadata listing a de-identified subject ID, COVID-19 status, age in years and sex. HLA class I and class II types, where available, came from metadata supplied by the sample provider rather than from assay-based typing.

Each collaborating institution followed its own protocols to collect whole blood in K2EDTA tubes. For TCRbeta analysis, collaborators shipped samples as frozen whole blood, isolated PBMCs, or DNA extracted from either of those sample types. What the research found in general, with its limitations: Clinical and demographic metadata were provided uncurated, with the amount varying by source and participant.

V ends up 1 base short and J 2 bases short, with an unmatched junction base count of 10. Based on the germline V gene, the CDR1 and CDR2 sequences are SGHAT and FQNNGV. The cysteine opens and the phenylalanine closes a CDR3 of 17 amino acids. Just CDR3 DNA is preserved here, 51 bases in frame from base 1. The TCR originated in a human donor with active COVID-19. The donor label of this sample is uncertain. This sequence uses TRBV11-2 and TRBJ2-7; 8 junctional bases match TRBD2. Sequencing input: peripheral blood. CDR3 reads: CASSLAAGGGATYEQYF. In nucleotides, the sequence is TGTGCCAGCAGCTTAGCGGCGGGGGGTGGTGCTACCTACGAGCAGTACTTC.